The present T cell receptor beta chain was sequenced within a study of T cells in Graves' hyperthyroidism and ophthalmopathy. Study results and caveats: Most thyroid-expanded clonotypes above 0.001 were also found in blood.

Amplified TCR beta CDR3 regions came from RNA transcripts. HTBI primers were the set used in a first-round RT-PCR of the TCR CDR3. TCRdb ran MiXCR on the multiplex PCR reads and lists one entry per CDR3 protein. The data contain 490,000 or so distinct CDR3 sequences, roughly a sixth of them singletons. There are many counts of this clonotype. As yet, its antigen is unknown. In the ophthalmopathy cohort, Clinical Activity Score was at least 3, NOSPECS grade at least 4, and duration under 3 months. Sequencing was carried out using blood. The receptor was derived from a woman aged 30 to 39 with Graves' ophthalmopathy.

The CDR3 region has the DNA TGTGCCAGCAGCTTCGGGGTAGCGGGGGGTCAAGAGACCCAGTACTTC. Residues: CASSFGVAGGQETQYF. The V call is TRBV7-3, the J call TRBJ2-5; 10 positions match TRBD2. The CDR3 covers 16 residues. V was clipped by 3 bases and J by 2 bases; unmatched bases: 6. Germline V gene data show CDR1 as SGHTA and CDR2 as FQGTGA.